A single sample is the source of the 30 T cell receptor beta chains below, sequenced in a study of OX40 agonist ivuxolimab in advanced cancers. Clones were read by immunoSEQ multiplex PCR, and TCRdb kept only the in-frame ones, dropping some. This sample carries approximately 91,000 clones, roughly 85% of them seen once, and the ten largest clones take just under 2%. The specimen comprised CD4+ or CD8+ T cells sorted from blood, sampled in a trial of the OX40 agonist ivuxolimab. These TCRs come from an adult with an advanced solid tumor such as melanoma, head and neck, liver or kidney cancer.

This clone came up once. V gene TRBV7-2 combines with J gene TRBJ1-5, with D tentatively TRBD1 (5 bases). There are 16 residues in the CDR3. Germline lookup yields CDR1 SGHTA and CDR2 FQGNSA. With 0 bases removed from V and 1 base from J, the gap between germline ends came to 10 bases. DNA for the CDR3: TGTGCCAGCAGCTTAGCCGCGGGGACGAGCAATCAGCCCCAGCATTTT. Protein product: CASSLAAGTSNQPQHF. Complete variable domain (other parts from reference TRBV7-2 and TRBJ1-5): GAGVSQSPSNKVTEKGKDVELRCDPISGHTALYWYRQSLGQGLEFLIYFQGNSAPDKSGLPSDRFSAERTGGSVSTLTIQRTQQEDSAVYLCASSLAAGTSNQPQHFGDGTRLSIL.

The chain links TRBV4-1 to TRBJ1-5, with TRBD1 matching 9 bases. The CDR3 is made up of 17 amino acids. The trim removed 3 bases at V and 1 base at J, leaving 7 bases unmatched. Germline lookup yields CDR1 MGHRA and CDR2 YSYEKL. CDR3 protein: CASSQGQGPPSNQPQHF. CDR3 nucleotide sequence: TGCGCCAGCAGCCAGGGACAGGGCCCCCCCAGCAATCAGCCCCAGCATTTT.

The chain uses TRBV4-1 and TRBJ2-3, with D possibly being TRBD2 (5 bases). This CDR3 is 16 amino acids long. Trimming removed 0 bases at V and 1 base at J, with 11 bases between. The V gene's germline CDR1 is MGHRA and CDR2 YSYEKL. The CDR3 bases are TGCGCCAGCAGCCAAGAAAGGTGGGGAGGCACAGATACGCAGTATTTT. Translating it yields CASSQERWGGTDTQYF.

The V and J genes are TRBV5-4 and TRBJ2-7; D gene uncertain. Trimming shortened V by 0 bases and J by 6 bases, and 7 bases separated the two germline ends. CDR3 size: 12 residues. Germline V gene lookup returns CDR1 SGHNT and CDR2 YYREEE (reference sequence). CDR3 in DNA: TGTGCCAGCAGCTTGGACGAAGGCGAGCAGTACTTC. Translation gives CASSLDEGEQYF.

This clone has only a few counts. The chain is built from TRBV10-3 and TRBJ2-1, with a weak D call TRBD1 (5 bases). The CDR3 spans 17 residues. Germline V lookup: CDR1 ENHRY, CDR2 SYGVKD. Deletions cut 3 bases from V and 0 bases from J, with 15 bases between. CDR3 sequence reads: CAISDPRQGSSYNEQFF. The CDR3 bases are TGTGCCATCAGTGACCCCCGCCAGGGTAGCTCCTACAATGAGCAGTTCTTC.

The sample holds one count of this clone. The chain carries TRBV10-3 and TRBJ1-6; 7 bases agree with TRBD1. Germline V gene lookup returns CDR1 ENHRY and CDR2 SYGVKD. CDR3 length: 16 residues. V lost 6 bases to trimming and J lost 0 bases; unmatched junction nucleotides: 5. This chain's CDR3 is CAIRRQGGSYNSPLHF. As DNA, the CDR3 is TGTGCCATCAGGCGACAGGGAGGCTCCTATAATTCACCCCTCCACTTT.

This clone has a handful of counts. The J gene is TRBJ1-1, the V gene TRBV28; 8 bases align to TRBD1. The CDR3 consists of 15 residues. The germline V gene has CDR1 MDHEN and CDR2 SYDVKM. With V trimmed by 4 bases and J by 5 bases, 9 bases remained unmatched. The chain's CDR3 is CASSWGRGRRTEAFF. Here the CDR3 DNA reads TGTGCCAGCAGTTGGGGCAGGGGGCGGCGGACTGAAGCTTTCTTT.

CDR3 sequence reads: CASSKTEQETQYF. The CDR3 nucleotides read TGCGCCAGCAGCAAGACCGAACAAGAGACCCAGTACTTC. The genes are TRBV4-1 and TRBJ2-5; D uncertain. V lost 5 bases to trimming and J lost 2 bases, with 9 bases between them. Germline V gene lookup returns CDR1 MGHRA and CDR2 YSYEKL. CDR3 size: 13 residues.

The chain couples TRBV4-2 to TRBJ2-7, with D hard to call. There are 14 residues in the CDR3. Per the germline V gene, CDR1 is LGHNA and CDR2 is YNFKEQ. The V gene lost 0 bases and the J gene lost 2 bases, with 8 bases spanning the gap. The CDR3 DNA is TGTGCCAGCAGCCAAGAGAGACAACCCTACGAGCAGTACTTC. This translates into CASSQERQPYEQYF.

This clone was seen only a few times. The chain links TRBV27 to TRBJ2-1; D not resolved. V shed 10 bases and J shed 10 bases, with 14 bases lying between them. The CDR3 totals 11 residues. Germline values: CDR1 MNHEY, CDR2 SMNVEV (reference sequence). CDR3 loop: CATSSLIEQFF. In nucleotides, the CDR3 is TGTGCCACTTCCAGCCTTATCGAGCAGTTCTTC.

The chain recombines TRBV29-1 with TRBJ2-3, with TRBD2 as a possible D gene (6 bases). This CDR3 is 13 amino acids long. The V and J ends lost 8 bases and 4 bases respectively, with 16 bases between them. Germline loops: CDR1 SQVTM, CDR2 ANQGSEA. The CDR3 spells CSLKVEGPDTQYF. CDR3 sequence (DNA): TGCAGCCTGAAGGTGGAGGGTCCAGATACGCAGTATTTT.

This clone appeared a single time. V usage is TRBV5-1 and J usage is TRBJ2-1, with a possible D match to TRBD2 (5 bases). The V gene's germline CDR1 is SGHRS and CDR2 YFSETQ. The CDR3 spans 16 residues. V lost 4 bases and J lost 0, with 14 bases in between. CDR3 DNA sequence: TGCGCCAGCAGCGCCGGAGGCGTTAGCTCCTACAATGAGCAGTTCTTC. It is translated as CASSAGGVSSYNEQFF.

J is TRBJ1-2 and V is TRBV7-9, with TRBD1 as a possible D gene (5 bases). The CDR3 contains 13 residues. Trimming cost V 7 bases and J 9 bases, with 18 bases left between them. CDR1 is SEHNR and CDR2 is FQNEAQ in the germline V gene (reference sequence). CDR3 sequence reads: CASTMRDSRSYTF. The CDR3, as DNA: TGTGCCAGCACGATGAGGGACTCGCGGAGCTACACCTTC. Complete variable domain (other parts from reference TRBV7-9 and TRBJ1-2): DTGVSQNPRHKITKRGQNVTFRCDPISEHNRLYWYRQTLGQGPEFLTYFQNEAQLEKSRLLSDRFSAERPKGSFSTLEIQRTEQGDSAMYLCASTMRDSRSYTFGSGTRLTVV.

This chain connects TRBV11-1 to TRBJ2-7; the D call may be TRBD1 or TRBD2 (5 bases each). Trimming pared 5 bases from V and 0 bases from J, leaving 14 bases between. CDR1 and CDR2 from the germline V gene are SGHAT and FQDESV (reference sequence). CDR3 length: 15 residues. Here the CDR3 reads CASSPLGTLSYEQYF. CDR3 DNA: TGTGCCAGCAGCCCCCTCGGGACCCTCTCCTACGAGCAGTACTTC.

The chain carries TRBV5-8 and TRBJ2-2, with D uncertain. This CDR3 is built from 16 residues. V gave up 5 bases and J gave up 5 bases, with 19 bases separating them. Germline loops: CDR1 SGHTS, CDR2 YDEGEE. CDR3 sequence: CASRHRRSARTGELFF. As DNA, the CDR3 is TGTGCCAGCAGACATCGACGCAGTGCGAGGACCGGGGAGCTGTTTTTT.

V and J are TRBV5-1 and TRBJ2-1; 7 bases agree with TRBD2. Germline V gene sequence: CDR1 SGHRS, CDR2 YFSETQ. The CDR3 is 14 residues long. Germline trimming cut 3 bases from V and 5 bases from J; bases unmatched to any gene: 5. The chain's CDR3 is CASSSARGDNEQFF. In DNA form, the CDR3 reads TGCGCCAGCAGCTCCGCACGGGGGGACAATGAGCAGTTCTTC.

The V call is TRBV19, the J call TRBJ1-5; maybe TRBD1 (6 bases). V was cut by 8 bases and J by 2 bases, with 13 bases left in between. In germline, CDR1 is LNHDA, CDR2 SQIVND (reference sequence). The CDR3 extends over 14 amino acids. CDR3 DNA sequence: TGTGCCAGTGAACCGGGACATCGCAATCAGCCCCAGCATTTT. It translates to CASEPGHRNQPQHF.

The CDR3 sequence: CASSYSRWQYF. DNA for the CDR3: TGTGCCAGCAGTTACTCGAGGTGGCAGTACTTC. The chain uses TRBV6-6 and TRBJ2-7; D gene ambiguous. The germline V gene has CDR1 MNHNY and CDR2 SVGAGI (reference sequence). V lost 0 bases to trimming and J lost 9 bases, with 6 bases between them. This CDR3 comprises 11 residues.

In this sample, this clone turned up a few times. The chain uses TRBV5-6 and TRBJ2-5, with 14 bases lining up with TRBD2. This CDR3 is 16 amino acids long. The ends lost 3 bases at V and 2 bases at J; junction bases unmatched: 3. CDR1 SGHDT and CDR2 YYEEEE come from the germline V gene. CDR3 DNA: TGTGCCAGCAGCTACGGACTAGCGGGGGGTCAAGAGACCCAGTACTTC. Protein sequence: CASSYGLAGGQETQYF.

This clone was seen a handful of times. The J gene is TRBJ1-6, the V gene TRBV9; possibly TRBD1 for D (5 bases). The V end lost 0 bases, the J end lost 7 bases, and 14 bases lay between the germline ends. CDR3 length equals 16 residues. In germline, CDR1 is SGDLS, CDR2 YYNGEE. The CDR3, as DNA: TGTGCCAGCAGCGTAGGACTCGGGGGTCCCAATTCACCCCTCCACTTT. Its protein is CASSVGLGGPNSPLHF.

The gene calls are TRBV5-1 and TRBJ2-1, with D tentatively TRBD2 (6 bases). Trimming stripped 7 bases from V and 12 bases from J, with 17 bases between. This CDR3 contains 12 residues. CDR1 SGHRS and CDR2 YFSETQ come from the germline V gene. The DNA of the CDR3 is TGCGCCAGCTCCTATGGGGACTCCCGGCAGTTCTTC. This codes for CASSYGDSRQFF.

The chain is built from TRBV7-9 and TRBJ2-1; TRBD1 aligns across 7 bases. Trimming took 1 base from V and 2 from J; bases not matched to a gene: 2. The CDR3 runs to 15 residues. CDR1 is SEHNR and CDR2 is FQNEAQ in the germline V gene (reference sequence). As DNA, the CDR3 is TGTGCCAGCAGCTTAGGGCAGGGGGCCTACAATGAGCAGTTCTTC. As protein: CASSLGQGAYNEQFF.

The V call is TRBV6-6, the J call TRBJ2-2; possible D gene TRBD1, 6 bases. Trimming cost V 8 bases and J 4 bases, with 14 bases left between them. Per germline, CDR1 MNHNY and CDR2 SVGAGI (reference sequence). This CDR3 is 14 amino acids long. CDR3 sequence (DNA): TGTGCCAGCCAGGCAGGGGCTAGCACCGGGGAGCTGTTTTTT. As protein: CASQAGASTGELFF.

The chain uses TRBV5-4 and TRBJ1-4; D remains ambiguous. Trimming shortened V by 2 bases and J by 8 bases, and 13 bases separated the two germline ends. The germline V gene has CDR1 SGHNT and CDR2 YYREEE (reference sequence). This CDR3 spans 14 amino acids. The CDR3 bases are TGTGCCAGCAGCTTAGGAGGGAAAGGGGAAAAACTGTTTTTT. Translated, it gives CASSLGGKGEKLFF.

The chain recombines TRBV28 with TRBJ2-3; D is unresolved. Looked up from germline, CDR1 is MDHEN and CDR2 is SYDVKM. The V gene lost 7 bases and the J gene lost 2 bases, with 7 bases spanning the gap. The CDR3 is 12 amino acids. CDR3 region: CASNVNTDTQYF. In DNA, the CDR3 is TGTGCCAGCAACGTGAACACAGATACGCAGTATTTT.

The DNA for the CDR3 is TGTGCCAGCAGTTTATCTCTAGGGCTAGGTAGTTTCGATACGCAGTATTTT. It translates to CASSLSLGLGSFDTQYF. The gene calls are TRBV28 and TRBJ2-3; no clear D gene. Germline-derived CDR1 and CDR2 are MDHEN and SYDVKM. Trimming removed 1 base at V and 6 bases at J, with 20 bases between. The CDR3 contains 17 residues.

The chain is built from TRBV7-2 and TRBJ2-3, with a possible D match to TRBD1 (6 bases). Germline V gene sequence: CDR1 SGHTA, CDR2 FQGNSA. The CDR3 loop spans 15 amino acids. V lost 5 bases, J lost 2 bases, and 14 bases lay in between. This CDR3 is CASSPLGAITDTQYF. The CDR3 DNA is TGTGCCAGCAGCCCTCTGGGGGCCATCACAGATACGCAGTATTTT. The full variable domain, rest sourced from reference TRBV7-2 and TRBJ2-3, is GAGVSQSPSNKVTEKGKDVELRCDPISGHTALYWYRQSLGQGLEFLIYFQGNSAPDKSGLPSDRFSAERTGGSVSTLTIQRTQQEDSAVYLCASSPLGAITDTQYFGPGTRLTVL.

Regarding this clone: One end of the junction varies from germline; a read error may be responsible. The rearrangement uses TRBV27 and TRBJ1-4; D might be TRBD1 (6 bases). The CDR3 length is 15 residues. Germline CDR1 and CDR2: MNHEY and SMNVEV (reference sequence). The CDR3 here is CTSSSPRGQGEKLFF. In DNA form, the CDR3 reads TGTACCAGCAGTTCCCCCCGGGGGCAAGGCGAAAAACTGTTTTTT. Full variable domain (rest looked up from reference TRBV27 and TRBJ1-4): EAQVTQNPRYLITVTGKKLTVTCSQNMNHEYMSWYRQDPGLGLRQIYYSMNVEVTDKGDVPEGYKVSRKEKRNFPLILESPSPNQTSLYFCTSSSPRGQGEKLFFGSGTQLSVL.

The rearrangement uses TRBV9 and TRBJ2-1; TRBD2 aligns across 8 bases. This CDR3 comprises 17 residues. Germline V CDR1 and CDR2: SGDLS, YYNGEE. Germline trimming cut 1 base from V and 9 bases from J; bases unmatched to any gene: 15. The CDR3 loop is CASSVLGAGTSVSEQFF. The CDR3 bases are TGTGCCAGCAGCGTACTGGGAGCCGGGACTAGTGTCAGTGAGCAGTTCTTC.

The chain carries TRBV28 and TRBJ2-1, with 11 bases fitting TRBD1. The CDR3 consists of 16 residues. V dropped 4 bases and J dropped 8; count of bases not matched to a gene: 10. Germline V gene data show CDR1 as MDHEN and CDR2 as SYDVKM. The CDR3 nucleotides are TGTGCCAGCAGTTCTCTCTGGACAGGGGGCGTAGATGAGCAGTTCTTC. Its protein product is CASSSLWTGGVDEQFF.